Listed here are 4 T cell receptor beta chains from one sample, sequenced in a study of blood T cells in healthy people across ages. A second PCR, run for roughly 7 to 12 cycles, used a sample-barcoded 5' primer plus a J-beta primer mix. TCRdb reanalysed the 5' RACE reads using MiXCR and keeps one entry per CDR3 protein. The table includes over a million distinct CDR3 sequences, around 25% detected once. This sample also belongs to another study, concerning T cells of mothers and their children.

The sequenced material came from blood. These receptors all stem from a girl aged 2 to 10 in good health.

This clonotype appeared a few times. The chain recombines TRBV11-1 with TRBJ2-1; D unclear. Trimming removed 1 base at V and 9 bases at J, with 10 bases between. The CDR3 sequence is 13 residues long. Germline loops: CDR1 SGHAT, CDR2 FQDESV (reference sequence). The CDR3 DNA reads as TGTGCCAGCAGCTTAGGGCTCCAGAGTGAGCAGTTCTTC. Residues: CASSLGLQSEQFF.

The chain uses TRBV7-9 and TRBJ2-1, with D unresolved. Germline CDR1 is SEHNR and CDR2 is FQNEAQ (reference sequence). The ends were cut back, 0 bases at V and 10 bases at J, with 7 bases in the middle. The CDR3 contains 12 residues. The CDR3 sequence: CASSLAEAEQFF. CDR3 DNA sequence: TGTGCCAGCAGCTTAGCGGAAGCCGAGCAGTTCTTC.

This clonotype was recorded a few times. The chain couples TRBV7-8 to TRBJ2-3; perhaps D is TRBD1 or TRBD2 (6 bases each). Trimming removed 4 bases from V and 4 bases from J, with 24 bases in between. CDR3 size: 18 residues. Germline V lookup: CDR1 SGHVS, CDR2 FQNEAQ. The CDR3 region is CASSSNMGGADPSDTQYF. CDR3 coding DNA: TGTGCCAGCAGCTCTAACATGGGGGGCGCCGACCCGTCAGATACGCAGTATTTT.

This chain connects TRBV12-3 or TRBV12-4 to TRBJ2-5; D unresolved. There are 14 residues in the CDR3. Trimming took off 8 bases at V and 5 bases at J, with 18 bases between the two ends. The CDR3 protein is CASGRARIWETQYF. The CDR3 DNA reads TGTGCCAGCGGAAGGGCGCGTATCTGGGAGACCCAGTACTTC.